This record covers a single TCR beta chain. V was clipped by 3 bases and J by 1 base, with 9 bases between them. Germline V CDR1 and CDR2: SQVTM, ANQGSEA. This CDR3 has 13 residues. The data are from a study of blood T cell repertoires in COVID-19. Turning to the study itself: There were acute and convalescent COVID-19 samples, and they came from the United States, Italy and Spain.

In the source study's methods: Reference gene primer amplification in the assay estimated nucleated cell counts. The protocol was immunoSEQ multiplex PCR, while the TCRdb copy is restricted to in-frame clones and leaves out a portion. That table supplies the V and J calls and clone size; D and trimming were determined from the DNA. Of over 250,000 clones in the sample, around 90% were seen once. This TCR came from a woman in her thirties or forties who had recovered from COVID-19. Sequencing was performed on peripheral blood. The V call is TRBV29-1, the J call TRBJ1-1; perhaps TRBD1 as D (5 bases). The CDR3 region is CSVDPGGNTEAFF. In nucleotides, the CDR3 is TGCAGCGTTGACCCCGGGGGGAACACTGAAGCTTTCTTT.